This entry lists 28 T cell receptor beta chains sequenced from one sample in a study of identical twins. Using its own MiXCR run on the 5' RACE reads, TCRdb lists one record per CDR3 protein. The table includes nearly 650,000 distinct CDR3 sequences, less than 9% detected once. The data were also submitted as part of a second study, on yellow fever vaccine responses in identical twins.

Specimen: PBMCs. The receptors derive from a woman between 18 and 29 years old in good health.

The rearrangement joins TRBV7-2 to TRBJ1-1, with no clear D. V shed 4 bases and J shed 1 base, with 10 bases lying between them. Germline V gene data show CDR1 as SGHTA and CDR2 as FQGNSA. The CDR3 runs 14 residues. CDR3 DNA sequence: TGTGCCAGCAGCTCTGGGTTCGGGAACACTGAAGCTTTCTTT. Its translation: CASSSGFGNTEAFF. Full variable domain (missing parts from reference TRBV7-2 and TRBJ1-1): GAGVSQSPSNKVTEKGKDVELRCDPISGHTALYWYRQSLGQGLEFLIYFQGNSAPDKSGLPSDRFSAERTGGSVSTLTIQRTQQEDSAVYLCASSSGFGNTEAFFGQGTRLTVV.

This clonotype was detected a few times. The CDR3: CASSLGGMKNTGELFF. The CDR3 DNA reads as TGTGCCAGCAGCTTAGGGGGGATGAAAAACACCGGGGAGCTGTTTTTT. The V call is TRBV7-2, the J call TRBJ2-2; D tentatively reads TRBD1 or TRBD2 (5 bases each). From germline, CDR1 is SGHTA and CDR2 FQGNSA. This CDR3 spans 16 amino acids. V was cut by 1 base and J by 2 bases, with 11 bases left in between.

This clonotype was observed at least ten times. This sequence joins TRBV2 and TRBJ1-4; tentatively, D is TRBD1 (6 bases). The germline CDR1 and CDR2 sequences are SNHLY and FYNNEI. Trimming left V 7 bases short and J 4 bases short, with 13 bases between. The CDR3 sequence is 14 residues long. CDR3 nucleotides: TGTGCCAGCAAATTGCAGGGGCATAATGAAAAACTGTTTTTT. Translating gives CASKLQGHNEKLFF. The variable domain in full, completed from reference TRBV2 and TRBJ1-4, reads EPEVTQTPSHQVTQMGQEVILRCVPISNHLYFYWYRQILGQKVEFLVSFYNNEISEKSEIFDDQFSVERPDGSNFTLKIRSTKLEDSAMYFCASKLQGHNEKLFFGSGTQLSVL.

The chain links TRBV2 to TRBJ2-1; the D gene is possibly TRBD2 (6 bases). CDR3 length equals 12 residues. The germline V gene has CDR1 SNHLY and CDR2 FYNNEI. V lost 8 bases and J 5 bases, leaving 10 bases between the germline ends. The CDR3, as DNA: TGTGCCAGCCAGGGACTTGACAATGAGCAGTTCTTC. Translation: CASQGLDNEQFF.

Only a few counts were recorded for this clonotype. The rearrangement joins TRBV12-3 or TRBV12-4 to TRBJ2-3, with a possible D match to TRBD1 (5 bases). The CDR3 spans 15 residues. Deletions cut 3 bases from V and 4 bases from J, with 14 bases between. CDR3 loop: CASSFFDSRADTQYF. In DNA, the CDR3 is TGTGCCAGCAGTTTTTTTGACAGCCGCGCAGATACGCAGTATTTT.

This clonotype was recorded at least ten times. The chain carries TRBV28 and TRBJ2-1; 10 nucleotides line up with TRBD2. The germline CDR1 and CDR2 sequences are MDHEN and SYDVKM. The CDR3 sequence is 15 residues long. Unmatched junction bases numbered 4, after V lost 1 base and J lost 7 bases. CDR3 in DNA: TGTGCCAGCAGTTTATCGAGCGGGAGGGTGAATGAGCAGTTCTTC. This encodes CASSLSSGRVNEQFF.

This clonotype was counted only a few times. V is TRBV24-1 and J is TRBJ2-5; 10 nucleotides agree with TRBD1. This CDR3 comprises 14 residues. The V and J ends lost 4 bases and 7 bases, in that order; junction bases with no gene match: 5. Germline CDR1 is KGHDR and CDR2 is SFDVKD. The chain's CDR3 is CATSEPGTGVTQYF. CDR3 DNA sequence: TGTGCCACCAGTGAACCCGGGACAGGGGTGACCCAGTACTTC.

The rearrangement joins TRBV5-1 to TRBJ1-3, with TRBD1 as a possible D gene (6 bases). Deletions cut 3 bases from V and 7 bases from J, with 14 bases between. This CDR3 contains 14 residues. Germline assignment: CDR1 SGHRS and CDR2 YFSETQ. The CDR3 DNA reads as TGCGCCAGCAGCTCAGGGGTAACGGGGAACACCATATATTTT. Protein sequence: CASSSGVTGNTIYF.

V gene TRBV6-1 combines with J gene TRBJ1-5; tentatively, D is TRBD1 (6 bases). The CDR3 runs 16 residues. Germline CDR1 is MNHNS and CDR2 is SASEGT. V was trimmed by 6 bases and J by 5 bases, leaving 20 bases between them. CDR3 nucleotides: TGTGCCAGCAGGGAACCCTACAGGGTACAAGATCAGCCCCAGCATTTT. Translating gives CASREPYRVQDQPQHF.

This clonotype was found a few times. The chain is built from TRBV28 and TRBJ2-3, with 8 bases matching TRBD1. J was trimmed by 2 bases and V by 6 bases; bases with no gene match: 7. The V gene's germline CDR1 is MDHEN and CDR2 SYDVKM. The CDR3 has 15 residues. CDR3 in amino acids: CASSLTGAPTDTQYF. CDR3 sequence (DNA): TGTGCCAGCAGCCTGACAGGGGCACCCACAGATACGCAGTATTTT.

The table lists this clonotype with many counts. The chain carries TRBV10-3 and TRBJ1-5; D is possibly TRBD1 (5 bases). V was clipped by 7 bases and J by 3 bases, with 10 bases between them. CDR1 and CDR2 (germline): ENHRY, SYGVKD. This CDR3 region has 13 residues. The DNA of the CDR3 is TGTGCCATCAACCGGGGCCTCAATCAGCCCCAGCATTTT. Translation gives CAINRGLNQPQHF.

The CDR3 DNA reads TGCAGTGCTAGAGATCCAGTGGGAGAGAGGTACAATGAGCAGTTCTTC. It specifies CSARDPVGERYNEQFF. V is TRBV20-1 and J is TRBJ2-1; TRBD2 is a possible D gene (5 bases). The CDR3 runs 16 residues. Germline-derived CDR1 and CDR2 are DFQATT and SNEGSKA (reference sequence). V was shortened by 0 bases and J by 4 bases, with 16 bases between the two germline ends.

The chain employs TRBV20-1 and TRBJ1-6, with 8 bases fitting TRBD1. CDR1 and CDR2 from the germline V gene are DFQATT and SNEGSKA (reference sequence). CDR3 length: 15 amino acids. Unmatched junction bases numbered 3, after V lost 3 bases and J lost 2 bases. As DNA, the CDR3 is TGCAGTGCTAGGGACAGGGAGGCCTATAATTCACCCCTCCACTTT. This sequence encodes CSARDREAYNSPLHF.

In its sample, this clonotype was seen a few times. This chain joins TRBV11-2 and TRBJ2-1; 12 bases fit TRBD2. J lost 5 bases, V lost 5 bases, and 7 bases had no gene match. Germline V CDR1 and CDR2: SGHAT, FQNNGV. The CDR3 extends over 16 amino acids. The CDR3 reads CASSPWTSGTDNEQFF. DNA for the CDR3: TGTGCCAGCAGCCCCTGGACTAGCGGGACAGACAATGAGCAGTTCTTC.

This clonotype was recorded a few times. The genes are TRBV2 and TRBJ2-3, with 9 positions matching TRBD2. V lost 6 bases to trimming and J lost 4 bases; unmatched junction nucleotides: 17. In germline, CDR1 is SNHLY, CDR2 FYNNEI. This CDR3 is 18 amino acids long. The CDR3 here is CASRGMTAGGRVADTQYF. CDR3 DNA sequence: TGTGCCAGCAGGGGGATGACCGCGGGGGGGCGAGTCGCAGATACGCAGTATTTT.

This clonotype turned up a few times. The chain employs TRBV24-1 and TRBJ2-1; the D is unclear. The V end was cut by 3 bases, the J end by 2 bases, with 13 bases between. The CDR3 runs to 16 residues. Germline V gene sequence: CDR1 KGHDR, CDR2 SFDVKD. CDR3 in DNA: TGTGCCACCAGTGATGCCTACAGAGATCCCTACAATGAGCAGTTCTTC. Translation gives CATSDAYRDPYNEQFF.

In regard to this clonotype: A much larger clonotype is one base distant, so this may be a read error. As the CDR3 is not closed by the conserved phenylalanine or tryptophan, this likely results from a read error. The CDR3 is CASSQGAPSEQFL. CDR3 sequence (DNA): TGTGCCAGCAGCCAAGGGGCGCCGTCCGAGCAGTTCCTC. V usage is TRBV12-3 or TRBV12-4 and J usage is TRBJ2-1; D is possibly TRBD1 (5 bases). This CDR3 has 13 residues. V dropped 6 bases and J dropped 10 bases, with 16 bases sitting between them.

This clonotype showed up just a few times. The chain carries TRBV5-1 and TRBJ2-5; D call uncertain. The CDR3 contains 15 residues. From germline, CDR1 is SGHRS and CDR2 YFSETQ. V dropped 4 bases and J dropped 0 bases, with 13 bases sitting between them. Here the CDR3 DNA reads TGCGCCAGCAGCGGCGGACCCTACTACCAAGAGACCCAGTACTTC. Translation: CASSGGPYYQETQYF.

This clonotype was seen a handful of times. The V call is TRBV29-1, the J call TRBJ2-7, with 7 bases that match TRBD1. The CDR3 totals 14 residues. V lost 7 bases, J lost 3 bases, and 12 bases stayed unmatched. The germline V gene encodes CDR1 SQVTM and CDR2 ANQGSEA. In DNA form, the CDR3 reads TGCAGCGCCCTCCCCGGACAGGCCGACTACGAGCAGTACTTC. Amino acids: CSALPGQADYEQYF.

CDR3: CASRSRRRETQYF. The CDR3 nucleotides read TGTGCCAGCAGAAGTAGGAGACGCGAGACCCAGTACTTC. This rearrangement joins TRBV28 to TRBJ2-5; no clear D gene. Germline V gene sequence: CDR1 MDHEN, CDR2 SYDVKM. CDR3 length equals 13 residues. V was trimmed by 6 bases and J by 5 bases, leaving 13 bases between them. Supplemented by reference TRBV28 and TRBJ2-5, the full variable domain reads DVKVTQSSRYLVKRTGEKVFLECVQDMDHENMFWYRQDPGLGLRLIYFSYDVKMKEKGDIPEGYSVSREKKERFSLILESASTNQTSMYLCASRSRRRETQYFGPGTRLLVL.

The chain employs TRBV3-1 and TRBJ2-7; 10 bases are shared with TRBD2. V lost 1 base to trimming and J lost 1 base; unmatched junction nucleotides: 7. The CDR3 sequence is 17 residues long. Germline V gene lookup returns CDR1 LGHDT and CDR2 YNNKEL (reference sequence). For the CDR3, the DNA is TGTGCCAGCAGCCAAGCCCCTAGCGGGAGTTTTTCCTACGAGCAGTACTTC. Residues: CASSQAPSGSFSYEQYF.

This clonotype occurred many times. This chain joins TRBV12-3 or TRBV12-4 and TRBJ2-5; D might be TRBD2 (5 bases). The CDR3 runs 17 residues. The V end was cut by 5 bases, the J end by 2 bases, with 21 bases between. This CDR3 reads CASSLTTDWRLQETQYF. The CDR3 DNA is TGTGCCAGCAGTCTAACTACGGACTGGAGACTTCAAGAGACCCAGTACTTC.

V usage is TRBV9 and J usage is TRBJ2-7; 12 nucleotides line up with TRBD1. CDR1 is SGDLS and CDR2 is YYNGEE in the germline V gene. The CDR3 totals 15 residues. V lost 7 bases to trimming and J lost 3 bases; unmatched junction nucleotides: 8. The CDR3 bases are TGTGCCAGCTCTAGGGGGACAGGGGGCCTCTACGAGCAGTACTTC. This codes for CASSRGTGGLYEQYF.

This clonotype was counted many times. The chain combines TRBV29-1 with TRBJ2-5, with 7 bases matching TRBD1. Germline V gene lookup returns CDR1 SQVTM and CDR2 ANQGSEA. The CDR3 totals 17 residues. The V gene end was trimmed by 0 bases and the J gene end by 2 bases; junction bases not matched to a gene: 12. The CDR3 protein is CSVEDLNTGVLQETQYF. As DNA, the CDR3 is TGCAGCGTTGAAGACCTAAACACAGGGGTCCTACAAGAGACCCAGTACTTC.

This chain connects TRBV10-3 to TRBJ2-5, with D perhaps TRBD1 (6 bases). The CDR3 length is 15 residues. Trimming left V 3 bases short and J 5 bases short, with 16 bases between. Germline loops: CDR1 ENHRY, CDR2 SYGVKD. This CDR3 is CAISERRGFAETQYF. In DNA, the CDR3 is TGTGCCATCAGTGAACGCAGGGGATTTGCGGAGACCCAGTACTTC.

A few counts support this clonotype. This chain links TRBV7-2 with TRBJ1-3; TRBD1 matches 7 bases. Germline CDR1 reads SGHTA; CDR2 reads FQGNSA. J gave up 0 bases and V 5 bases, and 10 bases lay outside the gene matches. This CDR3 region has 17 residues. CDR3 nucleotides: TGTGCCAGCAGCCCTAGGGGGCTGGGGGGCTCTGGAAACACCATATATTTT. Protein sequence: CASSPRGLGGSGNTIYF.

The sample holds a few counts of this clonotype. V gene TRBV12-3 or TRBV12-4 combines with J gene TRBJ2-1; TRBD1 might be the D (7 bases). The CDR3 has 15 amino acids. Trimming removed 3 bases from V and 5 bases from J, with 14 bases in between. The CDR3 is CASSLRRDSNNEQFF. As DNA, the CDR3 is TGTGCCAGCAGTTTGCGGAGGGACAGCAACAATGAGCAGTTCTTC.

For this clonotype: At one of its ends the junction is not consistent with the germline gene, which may arise from a read error. The chain joins TRBV20-1 to TRBJ2-1, with 8 positions matching TRBD2. CDR1 is DFQATT and CDR2 is SNEGSKA in the germline V gene (reference sequence). The CDR3 sequence is 17 residues long. The CDR3 coding sequence is TGCTGTGCTAGATGGGCCCCCGGGAGGGGTGGCTACAATGAGCAGTTCTTC. Translating it yields CCARWAPGRGGYNEQFF.